This T cell receptor (beta chain) emerged from a study of T cell repertoires in cytomegalovirus infection. As for the study in general: Public TCR beta signatures indicated both CMV infection and matching HLA type.

By proportion, this clonotype is large. Its antigen is as yet unknown. The V segment lost 6 bases and the J segment 3 bases; nucleotides outside the gene matches: 14. Germline lookup yields CDR1 MDHEN and CDR2 SYDVKM. CDR3 length: 17 amino acids. One entry per CDR3 protein, called by TCRdb with MiXCR from the reads. Of tens of thousands of distinct CDR3 sequences detected, approximately 20% appear once; the ten largest clones hold 50% to 65%. The sample consisted of CD8+ T cells from cultured PBMCs, taken from culture after CMV antigen stimulation. The chain is built from TRBV28 and TRBJ2-3; 8 nucleotides line up with TRBD2. The receptor was isolated from a human donor in good health (CMV status not recorded). Some clones in this sample may be carry-over from other donors' samples. The DNA of the CDR3 is TGTGCCAGCAGCCCAGGACTAGCCTCAGGGTTTACAGATACGCAGTATTTT. This translates into CASSPGLASGFTDTQYF.